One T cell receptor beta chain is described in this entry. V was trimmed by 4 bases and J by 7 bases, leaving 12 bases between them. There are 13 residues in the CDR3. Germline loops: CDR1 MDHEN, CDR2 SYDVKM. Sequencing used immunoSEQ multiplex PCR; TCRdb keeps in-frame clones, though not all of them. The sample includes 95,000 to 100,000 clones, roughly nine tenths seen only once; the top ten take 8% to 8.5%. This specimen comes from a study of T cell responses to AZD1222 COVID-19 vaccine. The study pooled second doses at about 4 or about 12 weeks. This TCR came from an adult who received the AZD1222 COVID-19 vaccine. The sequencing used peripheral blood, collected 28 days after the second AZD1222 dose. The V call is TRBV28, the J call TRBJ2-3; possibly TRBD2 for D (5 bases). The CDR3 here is CASSSPPGYTQYF. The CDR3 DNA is TGTGCCAGCAGTTCCCCTCCGGGATATACGCAGTATTTT. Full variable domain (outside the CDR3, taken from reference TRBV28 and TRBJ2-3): DVKVTQSSRYLVKRTGEKVFLECVQDMDHENMFWYRQDPGLGLRLIYFSYDVKMKEKGDIPEGYSVSREKKERFSLILESASTNQTSMYLCASSSPPGYTQYFGPGTRLTVL.